This entry is about one TCR beta chain. The target antigen is unknown. These data belong to a study of T cells expressing NK-cell markers. Study-level points and caveats: As a fraction of CD8+ T cells, dominant NKG2C+ clonotypes reached about 1.0-7.5% in more than five donors. The CD3+CD56-NKG2C+ fraction was also led by these clonotypes in four donors. It remained uncertain whether the expanded NKG2C+ T cell clones were specific for HCMV antigens.

TCR beta cDNA was generated via 5'RACE template switching incorporating UMIs. TCRdb reworked the 5' RACE reads into one entry per CDR3 protein, no DNA. The clone table shows a few hundred thousand distinct CDR3 sequences, with the ten largest holding over 4%. Germline CDR1 reads DFQATT; CDR2 reads SNEGSKA (reference sequence). The CDR3 runs 14 residues. The sequence was obtained from a man aged 18 to 69 in good health. The rearrangement uses TRBV20-1 and TRBJ1-2. The specimen sequenced was blood T cells: a sorted CD56 or NKG2C T cell subset, CD4+ or CD8+ T cells, or bulk PBMC T cells (not recorded which). This CDR3 reads CSARSAGANYGYTF.